Presented here are 21 T cell receptor beta chains from one specimen sequenced in a study of T cells in Graves' hyperthyroidism and ophthalmopathy. TCR beta CDR3 regions were amplified from RNA. The TCR CDR3 was amplified in a first-round RT-PCR using the HTBI primer set. A single record per CDR3 protein comes from TCRdb applying MiXCR to the multiplex PCR reads. The sample has about 420,000 distinct CDR3 sequences, roughly an eighth seen once; the top ten hold 5% to 6%. Sequences were obtained from blood. The receptors stem from a woman younger than 35 with Graves' hyperthyroidism.

The table lists this clonotype with a few counts. The CDR3 sequence: CASSPDGLAKHSTDTQYF. Written as DNA, the CDR3 is TGTGCCAGCAGCCCTGATGGGCTCGCAAAACACAGCACAGATACGCAGTATTTT. The chain combines TRBV27 with TRBJ2-3; D not resolved. Germline CDR1 and CDR2: MNHEY and SMNVEV (reference sequence). The CDR3 extends over 18 amino acids. V was pared by 6 bases and J by 0 bases, with 22 bases between.

This clonotype was seen more than once but under ten times. The V gene is TRBV4-1, the J gene TRBJ1-2; 7 nucleotides agree with TRBD1. J gave up 8 bases and V 4 bases, and 7 bases lay outside the gene matches. This CDR3 is built from 13 residues. Germline CDR1 is MGHRA and CDR2 is YSYEKL. For the CDR3, the DNA is TGCGCCAGCAGCCCGACAGGGTTGGGCGGCTACACCTTC. Its translation is CASSPTGLGGYTF.

In this sample, this clonotype turned up many times. The chain has TRBV7-2 and TRBJ1-2; 7 bases are a match to TRBD1. Germline lookup yields CDR1 SGHTA and CDR2 FQGNSA. The trim removed 2 bases at V and 8 bases at J, leaving 5 bases unmatched. The CDR3 runs 13 residues. CDR3 in DNA: TGTGCCAGCAGCTTAAGGGGGCCCGGAGGCTACACCTTC. It codes for CASSLRGPGGYTF.

This chain joins TRBV20-1 and TRBJ2-1, with D possibly being TRBD2 (6 bases). Germline CDR1 is DFQATT and CDR2 is SNEGSKA (reference sequence). The CDR3 extends over 14 amino acids. V was cut by 4 bases and J by 5 bases, with 15 bases left in between. The CDR3 sequence is CSAIVGSYDNEQFF. The CDR3 DNA is TGCAGTGCTATCGTCGGGAGTTACGACAATGAGCAGTTCTTC.

On this clonotype: The junction shows a germline mismatch at one end, possibly a read error. This chain links TRBV20-1 with TRBJ1-5; maybe TRBD1 (6 bases). Germline values: CDR1 DFQATT, CDR2 SNEGSKA (reference sequence). The CDR3 is 16 residues long. CDR3 residues: CGARDGGRVGNQPQHF. Here the CDR3 DNA reads TGCGGTGCTAGAGATGGGGGGCGCGTTGGCAATCAGCCCCAGCATTTT.

This clonotype was recorded at least ten times. The V call is TRBV20-1, the J call TRBJ2-7, with 7 positions matching TRBD1. The CDR3 has 14 amino acids. In germline, CDR1 is DFQATT, CDR2 SNEGSKA (reference sequence). V lost 1 base, J lost 2 bases, and 5 bases stayed unmatched. Here the CDR3 DNA reads TGCAGTGCTAGAGGGGGGACAGCCGCCTACGAGCAGTACTTC. Translating it yields CSARGGTAAYEQYF.

This clonotype was seen at least ten times. V and J are TRBV12-3 or TRBV12-4 and TRBJ1-1, with unresolved D. V lost 6 bases and J lost 8, with 10 bases in between. The CDR3 loop spans 11 amino acids. DNA for the CDR3: TGTGCCAGCAGCCCTCTGCGGGAAGCTTTCTTT. Encoded protein: CASSPLREAFF.

This clonotype was observed at least ten times. This chain uses TRBV15 with TRBJ2-7, with a tentative D call TRBD1 (6 bases). V lost 0 bases and J 5 bases, leaving 17 bases between the germline ends. The CDR3 spans 16 residues. CDR1 is LNHNV and CDR2 is YYDKDF in the germline V gene (reference sequence). CDR3 DNA sequence: TGTGCCACCAGCAGAGATTTCGCCGGGACAAGCAACGAGCAGTACTTC. Its protein product is CATSRDFAGTSNEQYF.

The chain joins TRBV6-1 to TRBJ1-1; D is perhaps TRBD1 (5 bases). From germline, CDR1 is MNHNS and CDR2 SASEGT. Trimming shortened V by 7 bases and J by 1 base, and 13 bases separated the two germline ends. This CDR3 spans 14 amino acids. The chain's CDR3 is CASTSAGGNTEAFF. The CDR3 coding sequence is TGTGCCAGCACCTCCGCGGGGGGGAACACTGAAGCTTTCTTT.

Many counts were recorded for this clonotype. The V gene is TRBV5-5, the J gene TRBJ1-1, with D unresolved. Per germline, CDR1 SGHKS and CDR2 YYEKEE (reference sequence). There are 12 residues in the CDR3. V was cut by 4 bases and J by 8 bases, with 12 bases left in between. The CDR3 reads CASSLRTAEAFF. CDR3 nucleotide sequence: TGTGCCAGCAGCCTACGGACGGCCGAAGCTTTCTTT. Combining the CDR3 with reference TRBV5-5 and TRBJ1-1 gives the whole variable domain DAGVTQSPTHLIKTRGQQVTLRCSPISGHKSVSWYQQVLGQGPQFIFQYYEKEERGRGNFPDRFSARQFPNYSSELNVNALLLGDSALYLCASSLRTAEAFFGQGTRLTVV.

This clonotype came up a few times. A much larger clone lies a single base off, so this may be a read error. V and J are TRBV20-1 and TRBJ1-5; possible D gene TRBD1, 5 bases. CDR1 DFQATT and CDR2 SNEGSKA come from the germline V gene (reference sequence). The CDR3 extends over 12 amino acids. The CDR3 region is CSARQPNHPQHF. Here the CDR3 DNA reads TGCAGTGCCCGACAGCCAAATCACCCCCAGCATTTT.

The chain recombines TRBV11-2 with TRBJ1-1; 10 positions agree with TRBD1. This CDR3 spans 12 amino acids. J was trimmed by 11 bases and V by 4 bases; bases with no gene match: 4. Germline V gene sequence: CDR1 SGHAT, CDR2 FQNNGV. CDR3 bases: TGTGCCAGCAGCTCTGACAGGGGGCTTGCTTTCTTT. Translating it yields CASSSDRGLAFF.

This clonotype was detected ten times or more. The chain has TRBV12-3 or TRBV12-4 and TRBJ2-1; maybe TRBD2 (5 bases). The CDR3 is 14 residues long. Trimming left V 3 bases short and J 1 base short, with 7 bases between. For the CDR3, the DNA is TGTGCCAGCAGTTTCCGGGGTTCCTACAATGAGCAGTTCTTC. Translated, it gives CASSFRGSYNEQFF.

This clonotype was found once. The gene calls are TRBV7-2 and TRBJ2-3; D uncertain. CDR1 is SGHTA and CDR2 is FQGNSA in the germline V gene. The CDR3 has 15 residues. Between the trimmed V and J ends, which lost 7 bases and 2 bases, there was a span of 16 bases. The CDR3 protein is CASNRVGLFTDTQYF. CDR3 DNA sequence: TGTGCCAGCAATCGGGTAGGGTTATTCACAGATACGCAGTATTTT.

Many counts were recorded for this clonotype. This chain connects TRBV12-3 or TRBV12-4 to TRBJ2-1, with a weak D call TRBD2 (5 bases). The CDR3 contains 12 residues. V was clipped by 6 bases and J by 5 bases, with 8 bases between them. In nucleotides, the CDR3 is TGTGCCAGCAGAAGAGCGGACAATGAGCAGTTCTTC. Translation: CASRRADNEQFF.

The table lists this clonotype with a few counts. V is TRBV27 and J is TRBJ2-7; 10 bases agree with TRBD1. From germline, CDR1 is MNHEY and CDR2 SMNVEV (reference sequence). Trimming removed 8 bases from V and 2 bases from J; junction bases left unmatched: 3. The CDR3 spans 13 residues. The CDR3 sequence is CASRGQGAYEQYF. In DNA, the CDR3 is TGTGCCAGCCGCGGACAGGGGGCCTACGAGCAGTACTTC.

V and J are TRBV24-1 and TRBJ2-1, with D perhaps assigned TRBD1 or TRBD2 (5 bases each). V was shortened by 4 bases and J by 6 bases, with 18 bases between the two germline ends. This CDR3 spans 16 amino acids. Germline values: CDR1 KGHDR, CDR2 SFDVKD. CDR3 protein: CATSDPGRGPGNEQFF. The CDR3 nucleotides are TGTGCCACCAGTGACCCGGGACGAGGGCCCGGCAATGAGCAGTTCTTC.

This clonotype appeared many times. The DNA for the CDR3 is TGTGCCAGCAGCTCCCGGGACGGCTCCTACAATGAGCAGTTCTTC. Amino acids: CASSSRDGSYNEQFF. V usage is TRBV7-3 and J usage is TRBJ2-1; D is perhaps TRBD1 or TRBD2 (5 bases each). Trimming cost V 4 bases and J 0 bases, with 10 bases left between them. CDR1 and CDR2 (germline): SGHTA, FQGTGA. The CDR3 is 15 amino acids.

This clonotype was found many times. The rearrangement links TRBV6-5 to TRBJ1-1; a weak D match, TRBD1 (6 bases). The germline V gene has CDR1 MNHEY and CDR2 SVGAGI. This CDR3 contains 15 residues. Trimming removed 2 bases from V and 5 bases from J, with 15 bases in between. As DNA, the CDR3 is TGTGCCAGCAGTTACGGCGGGGGGCTAGGAACTGAAGCTTTCTTT. As protein: CASSYGGGLGTEAFF.

This clonotype was detected many times. CDR3 protein: CASSFRQVRETQYF. As DNA, the CDR3 is TGTGCCAGCAGTTTCAGACAGGTTAGAGAGACCCAGTACTTC. The V and J genes are TRBV28 and TRBJ2-5, with a tentative D call TRBD1 (6 bases). The V end was cut by 3 bases, the J end by 4 bases, with 12 bases between. CDR3 length: 14 residues. Germline-derived CDR1 and CDR2 are MDHEN and SYDVKM.

This clonotype was picked up many times. The J gene is TRBJ2-5, the V gene TRBV30; the match to TRBD2 covers 10 bases. The CDR3 is made up of 14 amino acids. Looked up from germline, CDR1 is GTSNPN and CDR2 is SVGIG (reference sequence). V lost 0 bases to trimming and J lost 6 bases; unmatched junction nucleotides: 4. CDR3 residues: CAWSVAGGLQTQYF. The CDR3 region has the DNA TGTGCCTGGAGTGTAGCGGGAGGGCTACAGACCCAGTACTTC.